This T cell receptor beta chain was found in a study of post-analysis software for immune sequencing data. The wider study: Courses of disease covered relapsing-remitting, secondary progressive and progressive-relapsing multiple sclerosis. Overall study findings and caveats: TRBV5-6, TRBV5-1 and TRBV20-1 were among four or five TRBV segments more frequent in patients than controls. Significantly lower normalized Chao1 diversity was found in patients with multiple sclerosis relative to controls.

Regarding this clonotype: What it recognizes is unknown.

The CDR3 runs to 16 residues. The germline V gene encodes CDR1 SNHLY and CDR2 FYNNEI. Unique molecular identifiers were carried by the TCR beta cDNA libraries. In TCRdb, the PCR reads were re-called with MiXCR into one record per CDR3 protein. The top ten clones hold 28% of a sample with 150,000 to 200,000 distinct CDR3 sequences, 30% to 45% of them seen once. The rearrangement joins TRBV2 to TRBJ2-5; 8 nucleotides match TRBD1. The DNA end is more similar to TRBJ2-7, so the J call may be wrong. The sequences come from blood, collected after autologous hematopoietic stem cell transplantation. The TCR originated in a girl aged 5 to 17 with multiple sclerosis. Here the CDR3 reads CASSSSRDRILYEQYF. The CDR3 DNA is TGTGCCAGCTCATCCAGCCGGGACAGGATCCTTTACGAGCAGTACTTC.